This paragraph reports one TCR beta chain. Its binding antigen is unknown. The input lacks base qualities; no much larger clone sits a single base away. Trimming at the junction amounts to 0 bases on V and 1 base on J, and the germline ends lie 3 bases apart. Including the terminal cysteine and phenylalanine, the CDR3 comprises 13 residues. Solely the CDR3 DNA is kept, with 39 bases framed from the first base. The germline V gene (reference sequence) gives CDR1 as MNHEY and CDR2 as SMNVEV. Patients with autoimmune disease history or receiving systemic immunosuppression were excluded from the trial. Peripheral blood for TCR sequencing was collected from all dose cohorts at baseline, on cycle 4 day 1, and on cycle 7 day 1. Samples were obtained from an open-label, multicenter, first-in-human phase I dose-escalation trial of ivuxolimab. Adults with locally advanced or metastatic melanoma, renal cell carcinoma, hepatocellular carcinoma or head and neck squamous cell carcinoma were enrolled in the trial. Before TCR sequencing, CD4+ and CD8+ T cells were separately sorted from peripheral blood.

This sample is drawn from a study of OX40 agonist ivuxolimab in advanced cancers. Context from the whole study: The costimulatory receptor OX40 (CD134) was targeted by ivuxolimab, a fully human IgG2 agonistic monoclonal antibody. Three dose-escalation patients achieved partial responses, one with hepatocellular carcinoma and two with cutaneous melanoma. Among the roughly 52 dose-escalation patients, some 19 had hepatocellular carcinoma, approximately 15 melanoma, 9 renal cell carcinoma and 9 head and neck cancer. The paper describes the monotherapy dose-escalation part (N ≈ 50 patients) of the phase I trial of ivuxolimab. In the dose-escalation cohort, more than 75% of patients were male, and the mean age was approximately 55 years, with a range of about 20 to 79. Intravenous ivuxolimab was administered to patients every 2 weeks at six dose levels: 0.01, 0.1, 0.3, 1.5, 3 and 10 mg/kg. Prior anti-PD-1, anti-PD-L1 or anti-CTLA-4 therapy was permitted, and checkpoint inhibitors had been received by more than 35% of dose-escalation patients. The purpose of peripheral TCRbeta sequencing was to test whether ivuxolimab changed TCR sequence diversity and led to clonal T-cell expansion. What the work shows at the level of the full study, not this receptor alone: In the 0.1-3.0 mg/kg groups, partial responders had among the lowest normalized peripheral clonal expansion, particularly in CD8+ T cells. After ivuxolimab, more expanded clones were found on average in CD8+ T cells than in CD4+ T cells. Low levels of normalized T-cell clonal expansion were also seen in some patients who did not respond. Which antigens the clonally expanded peripheral T cells were specific for was not determined. At doses of 0.1 to 3.0 mg/kg, clonal expansion of both CD4+ and CD8+ T cells in blood was seen between baseline and week 6.

Genomic DNA was isolated from the sorted cells so that the TCRbeta CDR3 region could be sequenced. The immunoSEQ Assay was used for sequencing of TCRbeta CDR3 regions. The table was pulled from immuneACCESS by TCRdb, which kept in-frame rearrangements only. Such tables lose some clones; where checked, under half of the loss comes from unresolved V genes, and the rest has no known cause. This sample comprises about 30,000 clones, about nine tenths of them detected only once. About 24% of the sample goes to the ten largest clones. This receptor was taken from an adult with an advanced solid tumor such as melanoma, head and neck, liver or kidney cancer. This sample comprised CD4+ or CD8+ T cells sorted from blood, obtained in a trial of the OX40 agonist ivuxolimab. This receptor chain uses TRBV27 and TRBJ2-5; too little of a D gene remains to name it. The CDR3 protein: CASSLSGQETQYF. At the DNA level, the sequence is TGTGCCAGCAGTTTATCAGGCCAAGAGACCCAGTACTTC.